These 24 T cell receptor beta chains came from one sample sequenced in a study of identical twins. Via MiXCR, TCRdb re-called the 5' RACE reads, giving one row per CDR3 protein. The sample holds roughly 1.6 million distinct CDR3 sequences; more than 30% are singletons and the top ten take approximately 0.29%. The specimen sequenced was cord blood. Every receptor here comes from a newborn girl in good health.

This clonotype came up a few times. The chain employs TRBV7-6 and TRBJ2-1; D remains ambiguous. V was clipped by 4 bases and J by 14 bases, with 3 bases between them. Germline-derived CDR1 and CDR2 are SGHVS and FNYEAQ. The CDR3 contains 8 residues. CDR3 coding DNA: TGTGCCAGCAGCTCCAAGTTCTTC. This gives the protein CASSSKFF.

J is TRBJ2-1 and V is TRBV20-1; 9 positions match TRBD2. This CDR3 is 14 amino acids long. Germline-derived CDR1 and CDR2 are DFQATT and SNEGSKA (reference sequence). V was pared by 3 bases and J by 10 bases, with 10 bases of the junction left unmatched. The CDR3, as DNA: TGCAGTGCTAGGGTCGGCGGGGGGGCTCAGGAGCAGTTCTTC. It yields the protein CSARVGGGAQEQFF.

This clonotype was seen a few times. The J gene is TRBJ2-1, the V gene TRBV7-9; 12 nucleotides agree with TRBD2. The V gene's germline CDR1 is SEHNR and CDR2 FQNEAQ (reference sequence). The trim removed 5 bases at V and 0 bases at J, leaving 8 bases unmatched. There are 18 residues in the CDR3. CDR3 amino acids: CASSKPLLAGGSYNEQFF. DNA of the CDR3: TGTGCCAGCAGCAAGCCCCTACTAGCGGGAGGCTCCTACAATGAGCAGTTCTTC.

This clonotype has a handful of counts. In DNA form, the CDR3 reads TGTGCCAGCAGCCACCCGGGACAGCTTTATGAAAAACTGTTTTTT. Residues: CASSHPGQLYEKLFF. The chain joins TRBV4-2 to TRBJ1-4; 7 bases fit TRBD1. Germline V CDR1 and CDR2: LGHNA, YNFKEQ. The CDR3 runs 15 residues. V shed 3 bases and J 6 bases; nucleotides not matched to a gene: 7.

This chain joins TRBV20-1 and TRBJ2-1; a weak D match, TRBD1 (5 bases). Trimming pared 4 bases from V and 2 bases from J, leaving 15 bases between. The CDR3 spans 15 residues. The germline CDR1 and CDR2 sequences are DFQATT and SNEGSKA (reference sequence). In nucleotides, the CDR3 is TGCAGTGCTAAGAAGGGGCGGTCGCCCTACAATGAGCAGTTCTTC. It specifies CSAKKGRSPYNEQFF.

This clonotype has only a few counts. The CDR3 protein is CASSEAGRYNEQFF. The DNA of the CDR3 is TGTGCCAGCAGTGAGGCGGGAAGATACAATGAGCAGTTCTTC. J is TRBJ2-1 and V is TRBV25-1; tentative D call: TRBD2 (6 bases). The CDR3 length is 14 residues. The V gene lost 3 bases and the J gene lost 4 bases, with 10 bases spanning the gap. From germline, CDR1 is MGHDK and CDR2 SYGVNS.

V is TRBV28 and J is TRBJ1-5; D is possibly TRBD1 (5 bases). CDR1 and CDR2 from the germline V gene are MDHEN and SYDVKM. V was trimmed by 2 bases and J by 3 bases, leaving 29 bases between them. The CDR3 runs 21 residues. The CDR3 protein is CASSLIRRALSREGINQPQHF. CDR3 DNA: TGTGCCAGCAGTTTAATTAGGAGGGCGTTGAGCAGGGAGGGAATCAATCAGCCCCAGCATTTT.

This clonotype has ten or more counts. The chain couples TRBV12-3 or TRBV12-4 to TRBJ2-7, with 7 bases that match TRBD2. Trimming took 0 bases from V and 0 from J; bases not matched to a gene: 2. The length of the CDR3 is 15 residues. The CDR3 sequence: CASSLAASGSYEQYF. CDR3 bases: TGTGCCAGCAGTTTAGCGGCTAGCGGCTCCTACGAGCAGTACTTC.

This clonotype was observed a handful of times. The V gene is TRBV24-1, the J gene TRBJ1-1, with unresolved D. The CDR3 loop spans 11 amino acids. The V end lost 9 bases, the J end lost 10 bases, and 14 bases lay between the germline ends. In germline, CDR1 is KGHDR, CDR2 SFDVKD. The CDR3 loop is CATRVLTGAFF. DNA for the CDR3: TGTGCCACCCGGGTCCTAACGGGAGCTTTCTTT.

This clonotype was seen more than once but under ten times. The chain employs TRBV7-2 and TRBJ2-7, with a possible D match to TRBD2 (6 bases). The length of the CDR3 is 15 residues. Germline loops: CDR1 SGHTA, CDR2 FQGNSA. Trimming removed 2 bases from V and 1 base from J, with 12 bases in between. The CDR3 DNA is TGTGCCAGCAGCTTAAAGCCTGGGGGGTCCTACGAGCAGTACTTC. Protein product: CASSLKPGGSYEQYF.

V gene TRBV25-1 combines with J gene TRBJ2-7; D gene uncertain. The CDR3 contains 17 residues. The V and J ends lost 1 base and 7 bases respectively, with 23 bases between them. Per the germline V gene, CDR1 is MGHDK and CDR2 is SYGVNS. This chain's CDR3 is CASSESESPITYNEQYF. The CDR3 nucleotides are TGTGCCAGCAGTGAATCAGAGTCCCCCATAACCTACAATGAGCAGTACTTC.

The chain carries TRBV6-5 and TRBJ1-1; D not certain. V dropped 4 bases and J dropped 1 base, with 10 bases sitting between them. The V gene's germline CDR1 is MNHEY and CDR2 SVGAGI. CDR3 length equals 14 residues. DNA for the CDR3: TGTGCCAGCAGTTTCCGGCATCCGAACACTGAAGCTTTCTTT. Its translation is CASSFRHPNTEAFF.

About this clonotype: This may arise from a read error, as a much more abundant clone is one base away. The chain combines TRBV11-2 with TRBJ1-5; D is ambiguous. The CDR3 runs to 13 residues. The V gene's germline CDR1 is SGHAT and CDR2 FQNNGV. V dropped 0 bases and J dropped 5 bases, with 5 bases sitting between them. The CDR3 region has the DNA TGTGCCAGCAGCTTAGACAGGTATCAGCCCCAGCATTTT. The encoded protein is CASSLDRYQPQHF.

The chain is built from TRBV12-3 or TRBV12-4 and TRBJ2-7; 9 nucleotides align to TRBD1. The junction had 14 bases not matched to a gene; V was cut back by 5 bases and J by 3 bases. The CDR3 spans 17 residues. CDR3: CASSPTTRGTGFYEQYF. Written as DNA, the CDR3 is TGTGCCAGCAGTCCAACCACTCGGGGGACAGGGTTCTACGAGCAGTACTTC.

The V and J genes are TRBV28 and TRBJ2-7, with 7 bases that match TRBD2. J lost 0 bases, V lost 5 bases, and 7 bases had no gene match. CDR3 size: 15 residues. Germline V CDR1 and CDR2: MDHEN, SYDVKM. This CDR3 reads CASSPPTSFSYEQYF. CDR3 in DNA: TGTGCCAGCAGTCCCCCGACTAGCTTCTCCTACGAGCAGTACTTC.

The sample holds a few counts of this clonotype. This chain connects TRBV28 to TRBJ2-3; D ambiguous. The CDR3 loop spans 12 amino acids. The V gene's germline CDR1 is MDHEN and CDR2 SYDVKM. V lost 5 bases and J lost 7, with 10 bases in between. Here the CDR3 DNA reads TGTGCCAGCAGTGTTCCGTCCTATACGCAGTATTTT. Its translation is CASSVPSYTQYF.

The chain couples TRBV20-1 to TRBJ2-4; TRBD2 might be the D (5 bases). Germline lookup yields CDR1 DFQATT and CDR2 SNEGSKA (reference sequence). The CDR3 consists of 14 residues. Trimming removed 6 bases from V and 0 bases from J, with 12 bases in between. The DNA for the CDR3 is TGCAGTGCCACCACTAGTCTAGCCAAAAACATTCAGTACTTC. It codes for CSATTSLAKNIQYF.

This sequence joins TRBV6-5 and TRBJ1-6, with TRBD1 matching over 8 bases. The germline gives CDR1 MNHEY, CDR2 SVGAGI. This CDR3 comprises 14 residues. The V segment lost 2 bases and the J segment 12 bases; nucleotides outside the gene matches: 6. The CDR3 loop reads CASSYADRAGPLHF. In DNA form, the CDR3 reads TGTGCCAGCAGTTACGCGGACAGGGCCGGACCCCTCCACTTT.

This clonotype was counted at least ten times. The rearrangement uses TRBV9 and TRBJ2-5; TRBD1 agrees at 8 bases. Germline V gene data show CDR1 as SGDLS and CDR2 as YYNGEE. V lost 1 base and J lost 5; bases outside the gene matches: 7. The CDR3 has 15 residues. The CDR3 nucleotides read TGTGCCAGCAGCGTATCGGACAGGGCTTTCGAGACCCAGTACTTC. This sequence encodes CASSVSDRAFETQYF.

The sample holds many counts of this clonotype. The gene calls are TRBV6-6 and TRBJ2-3; D is possibly TRBD2 (6 bases). The CDR3 is made up of 13 amino acids. V lost 2 bases to trimming and J lost 4 bases, with 7 bases between them. Germline loops: CDR1 MNHNY, CDR2 SVGAGI (reference sequence). CDR3 sequence: CASSYTGADTQYF. For the CDR3, the DNA is TGTGCCAGCAGTTACACGGGGGCAGATACGCAGTATTTT.

The V gene is TRBV18, the J gene TRBJ1-2; 7 bases line up with TRBD1. CDR1 KGHSH and CDR2 LQKENI come from the germline V gene. The ends lost 0 bases at V and 2 bases at J; junction bases unmatched: 6. The CDR3 runs to 16 residues. CDR3 residues: CASSPPTGRPNYGYTF. DNA of the CDR3: TGTGCCAGCTCACCACCGACAGGGAGGCCCAACTATGGCTACACCTTC.

The chain uses TRBV4-1 and TRBJ2-7, with 13 bases that match TRBD2. The CDR3 loop spans 15 amino acids. V shed 4 bases, J shed 10 bases, and the junction held 10 bases outside the gene matches. Germline CDR1 MGHRA, CDR2 YSYEKL. CDR3 residues: CASSPGLAGVEAQYF. The DNA for the CDR3 is TGCGCCAGCAGCCCCGGACTAGCGGGAGTGGAGGCCCAGTACTTC.

The rearrangement uses TRBV7-8 and TRBJ2-1; the match to TRBD2 covers 11 bases. The better agreement between TRBJ2-7 and the DNA end casts doubt on the J call. This CDR3 has 20 residues. Per the germline V gene, CDR1 is SGHVS and CDR2 is FQNEAQ. DNA for the CDR3: TGTGCCAGCAGCTTAGTCACTAGCGGGAGTCCCTCTAGCTCCTACAATGAGCAGTACTTC. It translates to CASSLVTSGSPSSSYNEQYF.

There are a few counts of this clonotype. The chain is built from TRBV20-1 and TRBJ2-5; 8 bases are a match to TRBD1. The germline CDR1 and CDR2 sequences are DFQATT and SNEGSKA (reference sequence). This CDR3 has 12 residues. The junction had 7 bases not matched to a gene; V was cut back by 8 bases and J by 5 bases. In DNA, the CDR3 is TGCAGTCTGAAACCAGGGGGCGAGACCCAGTACTTC. Its protein is CSLKPGGETQYF.